What follows are 2 T cell receptor beta chains derived from one specimen sequenced in a study of T cells in Graves' hyperthyroidism and ophthalmopathy. Regions amplified from RNA transcripts were the TCR beta CDR3 regions. TCR CDR3 underwent first-round RT-PCR with the HTBI primer set. TCRdb fed the multiplex PCR reads into MiXCR, producing one record per CDR3 protein. There are about 480,000 distinct CDR3 sequences in the sample; less than 25% occur only once, and about 53% lies in the top ten. Sequenced material: blood. These TCRs come from a woman aged 70-85 years with Graves' ophthalmopathy.

There are many counts of this clonotype. The rearrangement joins TRBV15 to TRBJ1-2, with TRBD1 identical over 11 bases. V gave up 0 bases and J gave up 7 bases; unmatched junction bases: 1. Germline CDR1 and CDR2: LNHNV and YYDKDF (reference sequence). The CDR3 consists of 14 residues. The CDR3 sequence: CATSREDRGLGYTF. The CDR3 region has the DNA TGTGCCACCAGCAGAGAGGACAGGGGGCTTGGCTACACCTTC.

This clonotype was detected ten times or more. The J gene is TRBJ1-1, the V gene TRBV10-3, with 7 positions matching TRBD1. V shed 0 bases and J 0 bases; nucleotides not matched to a gene: 4. The germline gives CDR1 ENHRY, CDR2 SYGVKD. The CDR3 is 16 residues long. Written as DNA, the CDR3 is TGTGCCATCAGTGAGTCGACAGGGAACATGAACACTGAAGCTTTCTTT. Its translation: CAISESTGNMNTEAFF.